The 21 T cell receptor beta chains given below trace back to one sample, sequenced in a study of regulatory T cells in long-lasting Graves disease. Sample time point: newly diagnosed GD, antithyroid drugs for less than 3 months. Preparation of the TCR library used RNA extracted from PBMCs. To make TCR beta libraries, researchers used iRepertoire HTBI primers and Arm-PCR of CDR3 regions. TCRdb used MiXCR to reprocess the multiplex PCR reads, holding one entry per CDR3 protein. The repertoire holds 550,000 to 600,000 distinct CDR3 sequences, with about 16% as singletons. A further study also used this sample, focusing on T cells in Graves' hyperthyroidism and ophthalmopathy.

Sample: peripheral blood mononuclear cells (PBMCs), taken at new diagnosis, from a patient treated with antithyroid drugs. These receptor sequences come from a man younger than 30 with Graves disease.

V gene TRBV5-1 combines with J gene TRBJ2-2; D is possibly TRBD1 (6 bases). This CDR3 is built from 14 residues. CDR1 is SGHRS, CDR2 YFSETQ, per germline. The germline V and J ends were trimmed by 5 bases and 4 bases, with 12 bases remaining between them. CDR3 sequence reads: CASSLTGFTGELFF. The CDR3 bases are TGCGCCAGCAGTCTCACAGGGTTCACCGGGGAGCTGTTTTTT.

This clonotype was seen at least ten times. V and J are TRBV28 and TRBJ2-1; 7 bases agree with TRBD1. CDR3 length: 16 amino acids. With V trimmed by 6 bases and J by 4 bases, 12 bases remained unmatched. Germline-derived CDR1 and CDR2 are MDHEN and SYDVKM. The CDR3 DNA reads TGTGCCAGCAGGTTTAAGTGGACAGGCGCATACAATGAGCAGTTCTTC. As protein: CASRFKWTGAYNEQFF.

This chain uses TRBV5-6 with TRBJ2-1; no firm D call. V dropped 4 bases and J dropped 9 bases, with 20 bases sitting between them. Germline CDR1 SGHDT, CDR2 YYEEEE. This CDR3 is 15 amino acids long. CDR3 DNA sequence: TGTGCCAGCAGCGGAATACAAAAGGGCCTTCTTGAGCAGTTCTTC. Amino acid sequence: CASSGIQKGLLEQFF. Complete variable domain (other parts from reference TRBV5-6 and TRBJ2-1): DAGVTQSPTHLIKTRGQQVTLRCSPKSGHDTVSWYQQALGQGPQFIFQYYEEEERQRGNFPDRFSGHQFPNYSSELNVNALLLGDSALYLCASSGIQKGLLEQFFGPGTRLTVL.

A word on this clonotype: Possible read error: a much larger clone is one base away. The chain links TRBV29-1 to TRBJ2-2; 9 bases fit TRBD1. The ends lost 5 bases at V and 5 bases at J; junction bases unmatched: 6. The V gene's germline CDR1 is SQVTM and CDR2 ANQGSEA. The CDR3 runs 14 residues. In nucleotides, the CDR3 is TGCAGCGTTAGCACAGGGGGCTGGACCGGGGAGCTGTTTTTT. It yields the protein CSVSTGGWTGELFF.

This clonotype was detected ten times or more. The DNA of the CDR3 is TGTGCCAGCAGCTCGGGACTTTTAAAAGAGACCCAGTACTTC. This sequence encodes CASSSGLLKETQYF. The genes are TRBV7-2 and TRBJ2-5, with a possible D match to TRBD2 (6 bases). The V gene's germline CDR1 is SGHTA and CDR2 FQGNSA. V lost 4 bases, J lost 3 bases, and 12 bases lay in between. The CDR3 has 14 residues.

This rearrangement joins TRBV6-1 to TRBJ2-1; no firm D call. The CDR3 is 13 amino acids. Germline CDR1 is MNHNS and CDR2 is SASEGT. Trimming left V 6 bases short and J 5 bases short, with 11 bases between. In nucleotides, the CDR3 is TGTGCCAGCAGGTATACTCCTAACAATGAGCAGTTCTTC. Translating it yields CASRYTPNNEQFF.

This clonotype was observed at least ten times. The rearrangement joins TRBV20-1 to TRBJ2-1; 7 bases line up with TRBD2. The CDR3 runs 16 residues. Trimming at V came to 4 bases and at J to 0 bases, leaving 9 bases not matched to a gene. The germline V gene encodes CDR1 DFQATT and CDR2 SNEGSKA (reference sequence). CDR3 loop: CSATGEGGSSYNEQFF. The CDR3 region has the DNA TGCAGTGCTACCGGGGAGGGCGGGAGCTCCTACAATGAGCAGTTCTTC.

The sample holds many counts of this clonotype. The chain's CDR3 is CASSTGQGTYGYTF. CDR3 sequence (DNA): TGTGCCAGCAGTACGGGACAGGGGACCTATGGCTACACCTTC. The chain joins TRBV7-9 to TRBJ1-2; the match to TRBD1 covers 10 bases. There are 14 residues in the CDR3. Germline CDR1 and CDR2: SEHNR and FQNEAQ (reference sequence). Trimming took 6 bases from V and 4 from J; bases not matched to a gene: 5.

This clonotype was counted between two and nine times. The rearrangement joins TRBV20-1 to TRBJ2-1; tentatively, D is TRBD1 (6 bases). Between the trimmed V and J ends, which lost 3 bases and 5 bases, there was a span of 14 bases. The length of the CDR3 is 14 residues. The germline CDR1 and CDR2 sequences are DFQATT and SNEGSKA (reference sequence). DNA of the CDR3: TGCAGTGCTAGCCGGCAGGGGTTCGACAATGAGCAGTTCTTC. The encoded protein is CSASRQGFDNEQFF.

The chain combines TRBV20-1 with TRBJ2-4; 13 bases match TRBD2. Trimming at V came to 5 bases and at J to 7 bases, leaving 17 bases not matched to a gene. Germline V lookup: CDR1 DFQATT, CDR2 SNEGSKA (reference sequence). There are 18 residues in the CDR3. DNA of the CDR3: TGCAGTGCTCATCCCCCCGGACTAGCGGGAGATTTATTGAACATTCAGTACTTC. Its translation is CSAHPPGLAGDLLNIQYF.

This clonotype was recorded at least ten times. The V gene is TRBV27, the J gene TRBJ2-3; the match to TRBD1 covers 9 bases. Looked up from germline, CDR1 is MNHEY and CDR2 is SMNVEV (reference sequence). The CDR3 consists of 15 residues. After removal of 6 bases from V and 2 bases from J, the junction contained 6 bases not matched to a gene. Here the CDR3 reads CASSLGTGYTDTQYF. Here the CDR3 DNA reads TGTGCCAGCAGCTTAGGGACAGGGTACACAGATACGCAGTATTTT.

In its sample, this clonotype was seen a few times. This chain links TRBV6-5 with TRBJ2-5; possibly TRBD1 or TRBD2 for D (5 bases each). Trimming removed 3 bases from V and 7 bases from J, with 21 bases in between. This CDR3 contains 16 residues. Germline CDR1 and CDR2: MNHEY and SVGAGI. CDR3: CASSYGTGQTRGTQYF. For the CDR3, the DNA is TGTGCCAGCAGTTATGGCACAGGCCAAACCCGGGGGACCCAGTACTTC.

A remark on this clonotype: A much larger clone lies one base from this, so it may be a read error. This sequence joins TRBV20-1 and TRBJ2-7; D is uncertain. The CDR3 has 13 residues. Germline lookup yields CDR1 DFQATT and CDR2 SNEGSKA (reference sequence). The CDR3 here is CSARGSLTYKQYF. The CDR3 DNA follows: TGCAGTGCTAGGGGCTCTTTAACCTACAAGCAGTACTTC.

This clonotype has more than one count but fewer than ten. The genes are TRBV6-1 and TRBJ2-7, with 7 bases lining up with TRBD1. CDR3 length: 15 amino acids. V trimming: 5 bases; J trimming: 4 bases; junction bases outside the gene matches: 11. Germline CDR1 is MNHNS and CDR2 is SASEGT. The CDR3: CASSQTGTETYEQYF. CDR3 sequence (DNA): TGTGCCAGCAGTCAGACCGGGACAGAGACTTACGAGCAGTACTTC.

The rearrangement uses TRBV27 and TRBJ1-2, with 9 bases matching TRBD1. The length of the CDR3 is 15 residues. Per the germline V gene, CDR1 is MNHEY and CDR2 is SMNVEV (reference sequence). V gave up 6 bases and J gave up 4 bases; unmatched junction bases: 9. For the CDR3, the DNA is TGTGCCAGCAGACTAGCGGGACAGGGAACCTATGGCTACACCTTC. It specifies CASRLAGQGTYGYTF.

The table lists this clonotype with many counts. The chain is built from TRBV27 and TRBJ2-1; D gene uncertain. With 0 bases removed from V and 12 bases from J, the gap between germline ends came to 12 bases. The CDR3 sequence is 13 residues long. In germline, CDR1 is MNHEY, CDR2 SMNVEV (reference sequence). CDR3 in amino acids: CASSLSGPDGQFF. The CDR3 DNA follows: TGTGCCAGCAGTTTATCGGGCCCCGATGGGCAGTTCTTC.

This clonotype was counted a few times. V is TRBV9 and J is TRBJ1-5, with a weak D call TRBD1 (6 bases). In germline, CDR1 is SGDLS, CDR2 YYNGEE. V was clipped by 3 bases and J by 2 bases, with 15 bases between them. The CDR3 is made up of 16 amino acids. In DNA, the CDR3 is TGTGCCAGCAGCGCTGGGGGCGACACCCGCAATCAGCCCCAGCATTTT. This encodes CASSAGGDTRNQPQHF.

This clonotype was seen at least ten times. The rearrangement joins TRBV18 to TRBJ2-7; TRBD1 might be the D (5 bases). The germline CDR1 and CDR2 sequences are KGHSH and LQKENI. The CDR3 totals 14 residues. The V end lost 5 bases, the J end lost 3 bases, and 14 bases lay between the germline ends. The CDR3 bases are TGTGCCAGCTCATCCGGACACCCTGACTACGAGCAGTACTTC. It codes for CASSSGHPDYEQYF.

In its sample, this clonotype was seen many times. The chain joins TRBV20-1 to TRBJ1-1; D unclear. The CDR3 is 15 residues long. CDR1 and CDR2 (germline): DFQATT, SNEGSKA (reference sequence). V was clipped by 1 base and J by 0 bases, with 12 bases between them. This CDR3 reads CSARGSAGVNTEAFF. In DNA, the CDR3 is TGCAGTGCTAGAGGCTCGGCCGGGGTGAACACTGAAGCTTTCTTT.

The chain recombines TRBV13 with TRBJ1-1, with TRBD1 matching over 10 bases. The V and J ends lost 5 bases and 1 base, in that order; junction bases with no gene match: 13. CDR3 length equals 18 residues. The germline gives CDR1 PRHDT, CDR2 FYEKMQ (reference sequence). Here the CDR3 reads CASSTSRDRGRWNTEAFF. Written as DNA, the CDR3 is TGTGCCAGCAGCACAAGCAGAGACAGGGGGCGTTGGAACACTGAAGCTTTCTTT.

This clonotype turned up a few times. The CDR3 bases are TGTGCCAGCAGCCAAGATGGTGGCGGGATCGGCTACGAGCAGTACTTC. Translated: CASSQDGGGIGYEQYF. The chain carries TRBV4-2 and TRBJ2-7; perhaps TRBD2 as D (6 bases). V lost 0 bases to trimming and J lost 3 bases, with 15 bases between them. Germline lookup yields CDR1 LGHNA and CDR2 YNFKEQ. The CDR3 contains 16 residues.